This TCR beta chain stems from a study of cytomegalovirus exposure and HLA in healthy donors. A multiplex PCR was run with 60 Vbeta primers and 13 Jbeta primers. The method was immunoSEQ multiplex PCR; TCRdb's version includes in-frame clones alone and lacks a portion of them. Found here are around 100,000 clones, over 60% of them singletons; the top ten hold 2.2%. The V gene end was trimmed by 3 bases and the J gene end by 5 bases; junction bases not matched to a gene: 9. The germline gives CDR1 GTSNPN, CDR2 SVGIG (reference sequence). This CDR3 comprises 15 residues. Sequenced input: PBMCs. This chain connects TRBV30 to TRBJ2-5; the match to TRBD1 covers 10 bases. The TCR sequence derives from a woman aged 30 to 39 in good health and CMV-seronegative. In DNA, the CDR3 is TGTGCCTGGAGACCGGGACAGGGGAATTTTGAGACCCAGTACTTC. Translating it yields CAWRPGQGNFETQYF.